The rows below give T cell receptor beta chains drawn from one sample of a study of T cell repertoires in cytomegalovirus infection. These receptors are not linked to any known antigen. One entry per CDR3 protein, called by TCRdb with MiXCR from the reads. The sample has around 95,000 distinct CDR3 sequences, about 29% seen once. This sample comprised CD8+ T cells from cultured PBMCs, obtained from culture after CMV antigen stimulation. These TCRs come from a human donor in good health (CMV status not recorded). Some clones in this sample may be carry-over from other donors' samples. The CDR3 runs from the conserved cysteine through the conserved F or W. The D gene is left open where the match is weak. The listing skips clone size in some rows; elsewhere it reads once, few, many or a size class.

TRBD2 | TRBV5-1 | NA | CASSLISGEDTQYF
TRBD2 | TRBV4-1 | NA | CASSPGGPADTQYF
TRBD2 | TRBV7-9 | many | CASSPGLAGDQETQYF
TRBD2 | TRBV28 | NA | CASSLRTSGGAVSGELFF
TRBD1 | TRBV15 | NA | CATSRDASWAGGVSSYNEQFF
NA | TRBV29-1 | few | CSVETGTPVEQYF
TRBD2 | TRBV28 | NA | CASSLSWEGAGELFF
NA | TRBV6-1 | NA | CASSDWGSEAFF
NA | TRBV7-9 | NA | CASSTGLSSYEQYF
TRBD2 | TRBV4-2 | NA | CASSQVSPSGGANEQFF
TRBD2 | TRBV7-6 | few | CASGLGSSYNEQFF
NA | TRBV2 | few | CASSEAGHNQPQHF
TRBD1 | TRBV19 | NA | CASSIPTYGGTGAPFMNTEAFF
TRBD2 | TRBV7-2 | NA | CASSFSGGAIEQFF
NA | TRBV6-2/TRBV6-3 | NA | CASSSPTFLAKNIQYF
TRBD1 | TRBV7-2 | NA | CASSLGGQGMNEQFF
TRBD2 | TRBV7-2 | many | CASCERGKAYNEQFF
NA | TRBV19 | NA | CASSIGPNTGELFF
TRBD2 | TRBV4-1 | NA | CASSQTGTTSYEQYF
NA | TRBV7-3 | few | CASSLNPVGPNSPLHF
TRBD2 | TRBV12-3/TRBV12-4 | NA | CASTRGGTSRDTQYF
NA | TRBV6-5 | NA | CASTTGFPETQYF
NA | TRBV12-3/TRBV12-4 | many | CASSLAPGTETQYF
NA | TRBV27 | few | CASSLSEGALGEQYF
NA | TRBV4-1 | NA | CASSQESTTIGEQFF
TRBD2 | TRBV13 | NA | CASSLGSGGPEQYF
NA | TRBV15 | few | CATSRDLGGGGNQPQHF
TRBD1 | TRBV27 | few | CASSTTGVRYEQYF